This entry lists 14 T cell receptor beta chains sequenced from one sample in a study of blood T cell repertoires in COVID-19. TCRdb keeps only in-frame clones here, not all; method: immunoSEQ multiplex PCR. The sample carries under 150,000 clones, about 85% recorded once. Sequencing input: peripheral blood. These receptors originate from a human donor in a cohort sampled during active COVID-19.

The chain joins TRBV7-9 to TRBJ1-5, with D possibly matching TRBD1 (5 bases). There are 12 residues in the CDR3. Germline-derived CDR1 and CDR2 are SEHNR and FQNEAQ (reference sequence). V was clipped by 5 bases and J by 6 bases, with 8 bases between them. CDR3 amino acids: CASSLDIQPQHF. Here the CDR3 DNA reads TGTGCCAGCAGCCTGGACATTCAGCCCCAGCATTTT.

The rearrangement joins TRBV21-1 to TRBJ1-2. TRBV21-1 is designated a pseudogene. This CDR3 is built from 12 residues. The CDR3 reads CASSKWGDGYTF. CDR3 in DNA: TGTGCCAGCAGCAAATGGGGGGATGGCTACACCTTC.

The chain links TRBV4-3 to TRBJ1-3; 7 bases fit TRBD1. The CDR3 is made up of 17 amino acids. V lost 1 base, J lost 0 bases, and 6 bases stayed unmatched. Germline V lookup: CDR1 LGHNA, CDR2 YSLEER. The chain's CDR3 is CASSQAGTADSGNTIYF. The CDR3 DNA reads TGCGCCAGCAGCCAAGCCGGGACAGCAGACTCTGGAAACACCATATATTTT.

The chain combines TRBV6-2 or TRBV6-3 with TRBJ2-7; 14 bases line up with TRBD2. V was pared by 6 bases and J by 0 bases, with 7 bases of the junction left unmatched. Germline V gene lookup returns CDR1 MNHEY and CDR2 SVGEGT. The CDR3 sequence is 17 residues long. The chain's CDR3 is CASSLGLAGVSSYEQYF. CDR3 in DNA: TGTGCCAGCAGCTTGGGACTAGCGGGGGTCTCCTCCTACGAGCAGTACTTC.

The chain has TRBV5-3 and TRBJ1-4; no definite D call. TRBV5-3 is labeled an ORF, and its function is uncertain. This CDR3 contains 16 residues. Trimming removed 0 bases from V and 6 bases from J, with 15 bases in between. The CDR3 loop is CARSLVPTGSYEKLFF. The CDR3 nucleotides read TGTGCCAGAAGCTTGGTGCCTACGGGGTCTTATGAAAAACTGTTTTTT.

The CDR3 DNA sequence: TGTGCCAGCAGCTTCCAGGGGGCCGGTCAGCCCCAGCATTTT. Translated: CASSFQGAGQPQHF. The genes are TRBV2 and TRBJ1-5; 8 bases are a match to TRBD1. Losses at the gene ends were 6 bases for V and 6 bases for J; bases not matched to a gene: 7. Per the germline V gene, CDR1 is SNHLY and CDR2 is FYNNEI. CDR3 length equals 14 residues.

V and J are TRBV19 and TRBJ1-5, with 11 bases matching TRBD1. The trim removed 2 bases at V and 6 bases at J, leaving 3 bases unmatched. This CDR3 is built from 15 residues. CDR1 and CDR2 (germline): LNHDA, SQIVND (reference sequence). The CDR3 spells CASSIRGQGAQPQHF. The DNA for the CDR3 is TGTGCCAGTAGTATACGAGGACAGGGGGCTCAGCCCCAGCATTTT.

The table lists this clone with a few counts. The V and J genes are TRBV11-2 and TRBJ2-3; D not certain. The germline gives CDR1 SGHAT, CDR2 FQNNGV. Trimming took off 5 bases at V and 7 bases at J, with 7 bases between the two ends. The CDR3 spans 11 residues. In DNA, the CDR3 is TGTGCCAGCAGCCCGCGGAATACGCAGTATTTT. Encoded protein: CASSPRNTQYF.

The chain is built from TRBV18 and TRBJ1-5; D gene ambiguous. The V end lost 2 bases, the J end lost 6 bases, and 11 bases lay between the germline ends. The germline V gene encodes CDR1 KGHSH and CDR2 LQKENI. CDR3 length: 14 amino acids. CDR3 in DNA: TGTGCCAGCTCACCAAGTTCCCGGGGTCAGCCCCAGCATTTT. Translation gives CASSPSSRGQPQHF.

V gene TRBV5-3 combines with J gene TRBJ2-3, with TRBD1 matching over 9 bases. TRBV5-3 is an open reading frame whose function is uncertain. The CDR3 is 17 amino acids. The V and J ends lost 5 bases and 0 bases, in that order; junction bases with no gene match: 10. The CDR3 DNA follows: TGTGCCAGAAGTTCCGGGACAGGGCGTTTTAGCACAGATACGCAGTATTTT. Translating it yields CARSSGTGRFSTDTQYF.

The CDR3 protein is CASSQKGGGKEKLFF. The CDR3 DNA follows: TGTGCCAGCAGCCAAAAAGGGGGGGGGAAAGAAAAACTGTTTTTT. The chain carries TRBV3-1 (or the pseudogene TRBV3-2) and TRBJ1-4; possible D gene TRBD1, 6 bases. The germline gives CDR1 LGHDT, CDR2 YNNKEL (reference sequence). This CDR3 is built from 15 residues. V dropped 2 bases and J dropped 8 bases, with 15 bases sitting between them.

This chain joins TRBV4-1 and TRBJ1-5; D possibly corresponds to TRBD1 (6 bases). V dropped 3 bases and J dropped 3 bases, with 9 bases sitting between them. Germline V gene data show CDR1 as MGHRA and CDR2 as YSYEKL. This CDR3 has 14 amino acids. The DNA of the CDR3 is TGCGCCAGCAGCCACCAGGGGCTCAATCAGCCCCAGCATTTT. As protein: CASSHQGLNQPQHF.

The V gene is TRBV12-3 or TRBV12-4, the J gene TRBJ1-5; TRBD1 matches at 8 bases. The CDR3 is 13 amino acids. Germline trimming cut 5 bases from V and 4 bases from J; bases unmatched to any gene: 1. This CDR3 is CASSRTGNQPQHF. The CDR3 coding sequence is TGTGCCAGCAGTCGGACAGGGAATCAGCCCCAGCATTTT.

CDR3 nucleotides: TGTGCCAGCAGCTTAGCCAGAATCTCCGAGCAGTACTTC. It translates to CASSLARISEQYF. This chain joins TRBV7-2 and TRBJ2-7; D not resolved. V was trimmed by 0 bases and J by 6 bases, leaving 9 bases between them. Germline CDR1 and CDR2: SGHTA and FQGNSA. The CDR3 runs to 13 residues. The full variable domain, in which reference TRBV7-2 and TRBJ2-7 provide the parts outside the CDR3, is GAGVSQSPSNKVTEKGKDVELRCDPISGHTALYWYRQSLGQGLEFLIYFQGNSAPDKSGLPSDRFSAERTGGSVSTLTIQRTQQEDSAVYLCASSLARISEQYFGPGTRLTVT.